The rows below give T cell receptor beta chains drawn from one sample of a study of T cells in Graves' hyperthyroidism and ophthalmopathy. A single record per CDR3 protein comes from TCRdb applying MiXCR to the multiplex PCR reads. The sample contains around 690,000 distinct CDR3 sequences, approximately 15% of which appear only once. The sample was blood. The receptors originated from a man aged 50-60 years with Graves' hyperthyroidism. Each CDR3 is given with its conserved first and last residue. Each record gives: V gene, CDR3 length, J gene, D gene, clone size, CDR3 DNA, CDR3 protein. The D gene is left open where the match is weak. A row's size may be missing; if present it is once, few, many or a size class.

v_gene: TRBV7-9
len: 13
j_gene: TRBJ2-7
d_gene: -
abundance: many
CDR3nt: TGTGCCAGCAGTTTAGTGAGCTCCTACGAGCAGTACTTC
CDR3aa: CASSLVSSYEQYF

v_gene: TRBV6-5
len: 14
j_gene: TRBJ2-7
d_gene: TRBD2
abundance: many
CDR3nt: TGTGCCAGCAGTTACCTAGCGGGAGCTTACGAGCAGTACTTC
CDR3aa: CASSYLAGAYEQYF

v_gene: TRBV28
len: 13
j_gene: TRBJ2-5
d_gene: -
abundance: many
CDR3nt: TGTGCCAGCAGTTCTCGTTCCCAAGAGACCCAGTACTTC
CDR3aa: CASSSRSQETQYF

v_gene: TRBV7-2
len: 15
j_gene: TRBJ2-7
d_gene: TRBD2
abundance: -
CDR3nt: TGTGCCAGCACCCCACTAGCGGGCGGACATTACGAGCAGTACTTC
CDR3aa: CASTPLAGGHYEQYF

v_gene: TRBV7-3
len: 15
j_gene: TRBJ2-1
d_gene: -
abundance: -
CDR3nt: TGTGCCAGCAGCTTCCGGGATCCCATCTACAATGAGCAGTTCTTC
CDR3aa: CASSFRDPIYNEQFF

v_gene: TRBV4-3
len: 14
j_gene: TRBJ2-1
d_gene: -
abundance: few
CDR3nt: TGCGCCAGCAGCCAAGGGGCCGGTAGCAATGAGCAGTTCTTC
CDR3aa: CASSQGAGSNEQFF

v_gene: TRBV5-1
len: 14
j_gene: TRBJ2-1
d_gene: -
abundance: -
CDR3nt: TGCGCCAGCAGCCCCACGAATGGTGACAATGAGCAGTTCTTC
CDR3aa: CASSPTNGDNEQFF

v_gene: TRBV18
len: 15
j_gene: TRBJ2-7
d_gene: TRBD1
abundance: few
CDR3nt: TGTGCCAGCTCACCCCCGGGACAGGGGTATGGCGAGCAGTACTTC
CDR3aa: CASSPPGQGYGEQYF

v_gene: TRBV4-3
len: 16
j_gene: TRBJ2-7
d_gene: -
abundance: few
CDR3nt: TGCGCCAGCAGCCAAGCCCTGAGCGCTACTACCTACGAGCAGTACTTC
CDR3aa: CASSQALSATTYEQYF

v_gene: TRBV15
len: 16
j_gene: TRBJ1-2
d_gene: -
abundance: few
CDR3nt: TGTGCCACCAGCAGAGACCGGGACATGTTCGTCTATGGCTACACCTTC
CDR3aa: CATSRDRDMFVYGYTF

v_gene: TRBV11-2
len: 16
j_gene: TRBJ1-5
d_gene: TRBD1
abundance: many
CDR3nt: TGTGCCAGCAGTTCTGAAGGACAGGGCCGAACCCAGCCCCAGCATTTT
CDR3aa: CASSSEGQGRTQPQHF

v_gene: TRBV7-9
len: 13
j_gene: TRBJ1-2
d_gene: TRBD1
abundance: -
CDR3nt: TGTGCCAGCAGATCCGGGACAGGAGGCGGCTACACCTTC
CDR3aa: CASRSGTGGGYTF

v_gene: TRBV2
len: 14
j_gene: TRBJ1-1
d_gene: -
abundance: -
CDR3nt: TGTGCCAGCAGTGAAGCGCTTGTAGGGGGACGAGCTTTCTTT
CDR3aa: CASSEALVGGRAFF

v_gene: TRBV29-1
len: 14
j_gene: TRBJ2-3
d_gene: TRBD2
abundance: many
CDR3nt: TGCAGCGTGCGGCGGGAGGCTCGCACAGATACGCAGTATTTT
CDR3aa: CSVRREARTDTQYF

v_gene: TRBV6-2/TRBV6-3
len: 16
j_gene: TRBJ2-7
d_gene: -
abundance: -
CDR3nt: TGTGCCAGCAGTTATATGGGTCCCTCCAGCTCCTACGAGCAGTACTTC
CDR3aa: CASSYMGPSSSYEQYF

v_gene: TRBV7-2
len: 22
j_gene: TRBJ2-6
d_gene: -
abundance: few
CDR3nt: TGTGCCAGCAGCCCTACCCCCGGGACGGACGTCCGATCATCTTCTGGGGCCAACGTCCTGACTTTC
CDR3aa: CASSPTPGTDVRSSSGANVLTF

v_gene: TRBV7-8
len: 13
j_gene: TRBJ2-5
d_gene: -
abundance: many
CDR3nt: TGTGCCACCGCGGGTTTGATCCGGGAGACCCAGTACTTC
CDR3aa: CATAGLIRETQYF

v_gene: TRBV6-5
len: 14
j_gene: TRBJ1-2
d_gene: TRBD1
abundance: many
CDR3nt: TGTGCCAGCAGTTACTCCACAGGGGACTATGGCTACACCTTC
CDR3aa: CASSYSTGDYGYTF

v_gene: TRBV5-1
len: 14
j_gene: TRBJ2-7
d_gene: TRBD1
abundance: -
CDR3nt: TGCGCCAGCAGCCCTGACAGGGGCCCCTACGAGCAGTACTTC
CDR3aa: CASSPDRGPYEQYF

v_gene: TRBV30
len: 12
j_gene: TRBJ2-1
d_gene: TRBD1
abundance: few
CDR3nt: TGTGCCTGGAGTGTACAGGGGGCGACGCAGTTCTTC
CDR3aa: CAWSVQGATQFF

v_gene: TRBV11-2
len: 14
j_gene: TRBJ2-5
d_gene: -
abundance: many
CDR3nt: TGTGCCAGCAGCCTTCGGTGGGCCCAAGAGACCCAGTACTTC
CDR3aa: CASSLRWAQETQYF

v_gene: TRBV20-1
len: 19
j_gene: TRBJ2-1
d_gene: TRBD1
abundance: many
CDR3nt: TGCAGTGCTAGAGCACCGGGACAGGGGGCCCGAAGCTCCTACAATGAGCAGTTCTTC
CDR3aa: CSARAPGQGARSSYNEQFF

v_gene: TRBV27
len: 14
j_gene: TRBJ2-3
d_gene: -
abundance: many
CDR3nt: TGTGCCAGCAGTTTAAGACTGGATTCGGATACGCAGTATTTT
CDR3aa: CASSLRLDSDTQYF